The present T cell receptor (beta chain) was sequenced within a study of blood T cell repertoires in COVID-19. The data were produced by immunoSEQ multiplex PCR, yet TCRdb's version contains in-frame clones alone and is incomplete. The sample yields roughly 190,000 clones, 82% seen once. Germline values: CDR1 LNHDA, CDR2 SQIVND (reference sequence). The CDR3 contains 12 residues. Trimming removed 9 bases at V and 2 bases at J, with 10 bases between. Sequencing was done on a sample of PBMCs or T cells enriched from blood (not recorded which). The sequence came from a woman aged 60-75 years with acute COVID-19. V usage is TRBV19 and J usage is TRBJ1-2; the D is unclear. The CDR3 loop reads CASTKENYGYTF. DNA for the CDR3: TGTGCCAGCACTAAAGAGAACTATGGCTACACCTTC.